There are a few counts of the clone carrying this T cell receptor beta chain. Its cognate antigen is unknown. The data stem from a study of T cell responses to AZD1222 COVID-19 vaccine. This CDR3 region has 14 residues. Per germline, CDR1 GTSNPN and CDR2 SVGIG (reference sequence). Deletions cut 2 bases from V and 9 bases from J, with 14 bases between. Points from the study as a whole: Reports say nearly half of spike-specific TCRs go after unmutated variant regions. Only five to seven AZD1222 recipients were seropositive at baseline. Repertoires were obtained only post-peak T cell response. Females outnumbered males among donors, who were mostly white British; clonal diversity was possibly underestimated.

Data came from immunoSEQ multiplex PCR; TCRdb stores just in-frame clones and leaves some out. The sample has about 92,000 clones; approximately 90% are singletons. This chain connects TRBV30 to TRBJ1-6; D gene unclear. The input for sequencing was peripheral blood, taken on day 0 of AZD1222 vaccination. This TCR was recovered from an adult in good health. For the CDR3, the DNA is TGTGCCTGGAGTCCAATGCTCGAGCGTTCACCCCTCCACTTT. As protein: CAWSPMLERSPLHF.